This entry features one TCR beta chain sequence. Its antigen is not yet known. Per-base quality was not reported, and no clone a single base away is much larger than it. From a lookup of the germline V gene, CDR1 and CDR2 are SGHRS and YFSETQ. After removal of 0 bases from V and 4 bases from J, the junction retains 2 bases not matched to a gene. Including cysteine and phenylalanine, the CDR3 has 15 amino acids. Of the read, only the CDR3 DNA is kept; its 45 bases are in frame from base 1. The library was prepared using the immunoSEQ multiplex PCR assay. A mixture of 60 forward primers for TCR Vbeta segments and 13 reverse primers for TCR Jbeta segments was used in the multiplex PCR. The CDR3 region of rearranged TCR beta genes was amplified from genomic DNA with a multiplex PCR assay. The amplified TCR beta libraries were sequenced on the Illumina HiSeq System as 87-base-pair reads. Under the source paper's analysis protocol: In a later analysis, 70 million to 95 million unique TCR beta chains were counted across the 500 to 850 repertoires, and roughly 11 million of these chains were shared by at least two donors. A nearest-neighbor algorithm error-corrected the raw reads and collapsed the reads into unique sequences, merging closely related sequences to remove PCR and sequencing errors. CDR3 sequences were aligned to IMGT reference sequences to assign V, D and J gene segments. For a sequence to be retained, a match of at least six nucleotides to both a V gene segment and a J gene segment was required. A rearrangement was called productive if the CDR3 had no stop codons and remained in frame with V and J, and every other rearrangement was called non-productive. Following IMGT convention, CDR3 was defined as the stretch from the second conserved V-encoded cysteine up to the conserved J-encoded phenylalanine. Sequences without an unambiguous match to a single V gene segment were excluded from the earlier analysis of a few hundred of the donors. In an earlier analysis of more than 500 of the donors, a V segment was called functional when productive rearrangements were above 56.7%, and segregating when the standard deviation between donors exceeded 5%. A statistical classification framework was developed to diagnose cytomegalovirus status using the catalog of TCR beta chain sequences. In a later analysis, V and J genes were assigned by comparing TCR nucleotide sequences against IMGT/GENE-DB human TR gene sequences. A later analysis assigned CDR3 sequences and most-parsimonious VDJ recombination scenarios with the TCRdist pipeline. In a later analysis, each TCR beta chain was defined by its CDR3 amino acid sequence together with its V-gene family, and reads lacking a unique V-gene family were excluded. To address suspected cross-contamination and a sequencing artifact, a later analysis removed several hundred highly shared, low-generation-probability nucleotide sequences. A later analysis calculated a clonal expansion index for each public chain from normalized within-repertoire ranks of inferred template counts. Generation probabilities in a later analysis came from a VDJ recombination model fitted to out-of-frame rearrangements, and those results were checked against IGoR. In a later analysis, TCR-TCR, TCR-HLA and TCR-CMV co-occurrence was scored with hypergeometric tests, and a repertoire-size bias correction was applied to TCR pairs. A later analysis estimated false discovery rates by permuting HLA or CMV assignments 20 times. In a later analysis, co-occurring TCRs were grouped with DBSCAN, and TCRdist sequence similarity was added when clustering was performed within HLA-allele-positive subsets. Co-occurrence clustering excluded repertoires with fewer than 30,000 or more than 120,000 public chains, plus five with anomalous nucleotide sharing. TCRdb stores this immuneACCESS table with in-frame sequences only. Part of the clones is absent; in the studies checked, under half of the shortfall reflects unresolved V genes, and no reason is known for the rest. V and J calls and clone size are those listed in that table; D and trimming were worked out from the DNA. Across this sample there are approximately 100,000 clones, with 70% to 80% seen only once. The ten largest clones capture around 5% of the sample.

This sample is drawn from a study of cytomegalovirus exposure and HLA in healthy donors (dated by TCRdb to the late 2010s). About the full investigation: In an earlier analysis of several hundred of the donors, around 290 Gb of sequence data and approximately 100 million unique TCR beta sequences from roughly 190 million T cells were reported. A later genetic analysis took genome-wide SNP genotypes for about three fifths of the 666 donors and used that subset as a discovery cohort. Across under 500 genotyped donors of the cohort, an average of approximately 240,000 unique TCR beta nucleotide sequences per donor were sequenced, and roughly 17% of those sequences were non-productive. Every repertoire in the discovery cohort had been generated on one and the same sequencing platform. To predict cytomegalovirus infection status, the study combined high-throughput TCR immunosequencing, statistical association of individual TCRs with disease status, and machine learning. The genetic ancestry cluster associated with self-reported Caucasian donors included 81% of the approximately 430 genotyped donors. A later analysis re-examined previously published TCR beta repertoires from several hundred donors and added high-resolution HLA genotyping to investigate patterns of TCR occurrence. Roughly five DR-DQ haplotypes were handled as single units for association and clustering because linkage in the cohort was strong. Around 320 gigabases of sequencing data and roughly 90 million unique TCR sequences were included in an early release covering roughly 700 HLA-typed donors. In the later analysis, no new phenotypic data were used to find candidate immune exposures; instead, reliance was placed on TCR beta sequences and their occurrence across donors. HLA typing included class I and class II loci at four-digit resolution. The study aimed to test whether cataloging public T cell receptors could reveal signatures of past pathogen exposure. Alongside the repertoire data, information on donor age, sex, ethnicity and CMV serostatus was compiled. An earlier analysis of around 640 of the donors used high-throughput TCR beta sequencing to judge whether each TCR beta V gene segment behaved as functional or pseudogenic. The study profiled the T cell repertoires of 666 subjects by immunosequencing and related them to cytomegalovirus serostatus. In addition to the first cohort of several hundred subjects, a separate validation cohort of 120 different subjects was used. Typing coverage varied by locus: roughly 629-640 donors for A, B, C, DRB1 and DQB1; approximately 500 for DQA1; around 570 for DPA1; roughly 450 for DPB1. Study-wide findings and limitations: Linkage disequilibrium might explain the correlated functional status among segregating V segments, but an unknown experimental factor could not be excluded. Most CMV-associated TCR beta chains appeared to be HLA-restricted in a later analysis, and the HLA associations seemed to be driven largely by CMV exposure. A few of the identified cytomegalovirus-associated TCR beta chains were confirmed in vitro to be specific for cytomegalovirus antigens. Across donors, most TCR sequences were observed very rarely, whereas some public TCRs were present in many individuals. At a false discovery rate of 0.05, a later analysis linked under 20,000 TCR beta sequences to specific HLA alleles. The classifier was reported to diagnose cytomegalovirus status with high specificity and sensitivity in both the original and validation cohorts. According to the authors, the approach could potentially be generalized to other disease states and immunological phenotypes. CMV serostatus was the only immune exposure information available for the cohort. In a later analysis, HLA-associated TCR beta chains showed more clonal expansion and lower generation probabilities than non-associated chains that were equally common. A later analysis reported that several top co-occurrence clusters appeared linked to parvovirus B19, influenza, CMV and Epstein-Barr virus. A total of fewer than 200 TCR beta chains were listed by the study as associated with cytomegalovirus. A further reported finding was that TCR beta sequences accurately predicted the HLA-A and HLA-B alleles for most subjects in the first cohort. An association between a missense DCLRE1C variant and V-gene and J-gene trimming of TCR beta chains was found in a later genetic analysis and replicated in an independent cohort. Assigning TCR associations to individual alleles was difficult when HLA alleles, especially DR and DQ, strongly co-occurred. Because HLA typing was missing for some donors at each locus, association tests included only the typed subset. A group of highly shared sequence variants was considered likely to be a technical artifact of the sequencing pipeline. In an earlier analysis of approximately 590 of the donors, most TCR beta V segments appeared in productive rearrangements about 87% or about 30% of the time, broadly matching IMGT annotations. Compared with the roughly 720-donor mean, donors in an Asian-associated ancestry cluster had fewer N-insertions in productive TCRs, according to a later genetic analysis. In a later analysis, TCR association rates were found to vary across HLA loci, with the most associated TCRs seen for DRB1 alleles and the fewest for HLA-C alleles. The earlier analysis of 587 of the donors excluded roughly 17 rarely observed V segments, including chromosome 9 orphons, because counts were too low. Presence/absence analyses assumed roughly uniform sequencing depth across donors, an assumption that may not hold. The 87-base-pair reads could not distinguish some IMGT-functional V segments, including TRBV6-2 and TRBV6-3, so those segments were excluded. This cohort had only TCR beta chains sequenced, and the lack of alpha or paired-chain data limited which features could be detected.

The cohort was made up of approximately 670 healthy bone marrow donors. All cohort members were sampled while nominally healthy, although unrecorded immune exposures were likely present. The donor tested CMV seropositive and was one of the 289 seropositive cohort members. Every donor gave a peripheral blood sample, and the peripheral blood mononuclear cells from that sample were used for TCR beta sequencing. The Qiagen DNeasy Blood Extraction Kit was used to extract genomic DNA from the blood cell samples. The specimen sequenced was PBMCs. The clonotype comes from a woman younger than 30 in good health and CMV-seropositive. In this chain, TRBV5-1 is recombined with TRBJ2-5; TRBD1 fits 11 bases in the junction. The DNA sequence is given as TGCGCCAGCAGCTTGGCCGGGACAGGGGGAGAGACCCAGTACTTC. It codes for CASSLAGTGGETQYF.